Below are 16 T cell receptor beta chains sequenced from a single sample in a study of OX40 agonist ivuxolimab in advanced cancers. Profiled with immunoSEQ multiplex PCR; TCRdb holds only in-frame clones, not every one. The sample carries 50,000 to 70,000 clones, about 90% recorded once. The sample was CD4+ or CD8+ T cells sorted from blood, taken in a trial of the OX40 agonist ivuxolimab. The receptors originated from an adult with an advanced solid tumor such as melanoma, head and neck, liver or kidney cancer.

The chain is built from TRBV13 and TRBJ2-5; D is undetermined. The CDR3 is 16 residues long. V was cut by 5 bases and J by 5 bases, with 21 bases left in between. Looked up from germline, CDR1 is PRHDT and CDR2 is FYEKMQ (reference sequence). This CDR3 is CASSDVRVGMEETQYF. CDR3 nucleotide sequence: TGTGCCAGCAGCGACGTCCGGGTGGGCATGGAGGAGACCCAGTACTTC.

DNA for the CDR3: TGTGCCAGCAGCTTGAGACTAGCGGGGGGCACAGATACGCAGTATTTT. This translates into CASSLRLAGGTDTQYF. The V and J genes are TRBV7-9 and TRBJ2-3; 12 bases are shared with TRBD2. There are 16 residues in the CDR3. The V gene's germline CDR1 is SEHNR and CDR2 FQNEAQ (reference sequence). V dropped 3 bases and J dropped 1; count of bases not matched to a gene: 2.

The V and J genes are TRBV2 and TRBJ2-5; D is perhaps TRBD1 or TRBD2 (5 bases each). TRBJ2-7 matches the DNA end more closely, so the J call is doubtful. This CDR3 comprises 12 residues. Germline V gives CDR1 SNHLY, CDR2 FYNNEI. CDR3: CASGTAVYEQYF. The CDR3 DNA reads TGTGCCAGCGGGACGGCGGTCTACGAGCAGTACTTC.

This chain's CDR3 is CASSLAGTNYEQYF. The CDR3 DNA reads TGTGCCAGCAGCTTGGCCGGGACAAACTACGAGCAGTACTTC. The gene calls are TRBV5-6 and TRBJ2-7, with TRBD1 as a possible D gene (6 bases). The CDR3 sequence is 14 residues long. The germline gives CDR1 SGHDT, CDR2 YYEEEE. V was shortened by 0 bases and J by 3 bases, with 10 bases between the two germline ends.

This sequence joins TRBV5-6 and TRBJ2-1; D is ambiguous. CDR1 and CDR2 (germline): SGHDT, YYEEEE. The CDR3 is 12 amino acids. V was pared by 0 bases and J by 12 bases, with 10 bases between. Here the CDR3 reads CASSLVLIGQFF. CDR3 DNA: TGTGCCAGCAGCTTGGTGCTTATCGGGCAGTTCTTC.

This chain connects TRBV19 to TRBJ2-5; D is ambiguous. V dropped 6 bases and J dropped 1 base, with 9 bases sitting between them. The V gene's germline CDR1 is LNHDA and CDR2 SQIVND (reference sequence). The CDR3 runs 13 residues. The CDR3 DNA reads TGTGCCAGTAGAAAGGCAGCCCAAGAGACCCAGTACTTC. This gives the protein CASRKAAQETQYF.

CDR3 coding DNA: TGTGCCAGCAGCTTTAATAACGCGGACAGCTATGGCTACACCTTC. This encodes CASSFNNADSYGYTF. This chain joins TRBV5-4 and TRBJ1-2; D perhaps matches TRBD1 (6 bases). The CDR3 totals 15 residues. Germline V gene sequence: CDR1 SGHNT, CDR2 YYREEE (reference sequence). The ends were cut back, 2 bases at V and 4 bases at J, with 15 bases in the middle.

The chain carries TRBV19 and TRBJ1-3, with 8 bases matching TRBD1. Trimming took 11 bases from V and 6 from J; bases not matched to a gene: 12. CDR3 length equals 14 residues. The germline CDR1 and CDR2 sequences are LNHDA and SQIVND (reference sequence). The CDR3 bases are TGTGCCGCGAGATCAGGGGGCTTAGAAAACACCATATATTTT. This sequence encodes CAARSGGLENTIYF.

The rearrangement links TRBV4-3 to TRBJ1-1; weak D call: TRBD1 (6 bases). CDR3 size: 15 residues. Trimming pared 0 bases from V and 1 base from J, leaving 9 bases between. The germline CDR1 and CDR2 sequences are LGHNA and YSLEER. CDR3 in DNA: TGCGCCAGCAGCCAAGAGGACAGAACGAACACTGAAGCTTTCTTT. Translating gives CASSQEDRTNTEAFF.

This chain joins TRBV27 and TRBJ2-2; perhaps TRBD1 as D (5 bases). The V gene's germline CDR1 is MNHEY and CDR2 SMNVEV (reference sequence). The CDR3 has 19 amino acids. V gave up 1 base and J gave up 3 bases, with 21 bases separating them. The CDR3 sequence: CASSLFNSMGPYDTGELFF. The CDR3 DNA reads as TGTGCCAGCAGTTTATTCAACAGCATGGGGCCATACGACACCGGGGAGCTGTTTTTT.

This clone was seen once. V usage is TRBV6-1 and J usage is TRBJ2-3; D might be TRBD2 (7 bases). Trimming left V 8 bases short and J 0 bases short, with 15 bases between. CDR1 is MNHNS, CDR2 SASEGT, per germline. This CDR3 spans 15 amino acids. The CDR3 loop reads CASRGAASSTDTQYF. The CDR3 bases are TGTGCCAGCCGGGGGGCAGCTTCTAGCACAGATACGCAGTATTTT.

Note on this clone: Other DNA sequences from this sample encode an identical CDR3 as well. This chain links TRBV5-1 with TRBJ1-2; possibly TRBD1 for D (5 bases). Per germline, CDR1 SGHRS and CDR2 YFSETQ. This CDR3 is built from 12 residues. V was cut by 2 bases and J by 7 bases, with 9 bases left in between. The CDR3 is CASSFGGSGYTF. For the CDR3, the DNA is TGCGCCAGCAGCTTTGGGGGTTCTGGCTACACCTTC.

The genes are TRBV5-6 and TRBJ2-7; no clear D. Germline CDR1 SGHDT, CDR2 YYEEEE. This CDR3 is 14 amino acids long. Trimming left V 0 bases short and J 2 bases short, with 9 bases between. The CDR3 loop is CASSLDASPYEQYF. CDR3 in DNA: TGTGCCAGCAGCTTGGATGCCAGTCCCTACGAGCAGTACTTC.

This clone appeared a single time. The gene calls are TRBV9 and TRBJ2-7; tentatively, D is TRBD1 (6 bases). The germline V gene encodes CDR1 SGDLS and CDR2 YYNGEE. Trimming left V 0 bases short and J 3 bases short, with 28 bases between. The CDR3 has 20 residues. CDR3 protein: CASSVVSCPSSGGRNYEQYF. The DNA of the CDR3 is TGTGCCAGCAGCGTAGTCTCATGCCCCAGTAGTGGGGGCCGGAACTACGAGCAGTACTTC.

V and J are TRBV4-1 and TRBJ2-7; 8 nucleotides match TRBD1. This CDR3 comprises 15 residues. Germline V CDR1 and CDR2: MGHRA, YSYEKL. V was clipped by 4 bases and J by 6 bases; unmatched bases: 11. The CDR3 spells CASSLQDRAGGEQYF. The CDR3 region has the DNA TGCGCCAGCAGCCTCCAGGACAGGGCCGGCGGCGAGCAGTACTTC.

This sequence joins TRBV28 and TRBJ2-7; 7 bases are shared with TRBD1. CDR3 length: 18 amino acids. V shed 10 bases and J 6 bases; nucleotides not matched to a gene: 27. CDR1 MDHEN and CDR2 SYDVKM come from the germline V gene. The CDR3 coding sequence is TGTGCCACCGATACCGACTTAATTACTTACAGGGGTTCCCGCGAGCAGTACTTC. Protein sequence: CATDTDLITYRGSREQYF.